This T cell receptor beta chain was captured in a study of a mutant IDH1 vaccine in newly diagnosed glioma. About the study: Earlier therapy was either radiotherapy, temozolomide, or both, and most got both.

The time point denotes: week 47, end of study. Doses comprised 300 ug of mutant IDH1 20-mer peptide each, plus topical imiquimod. In every donor, the tumor was a new WHO grade 3 or 4 IDH1-mutant, ATRX-lost astrocytoma. On this clone itself: The antigen is not known.

Trimming shortened V by 10 bases and J by 3 bases, and 15 bases separated the two germline ends. Germline V gives CDR1 ENHRY, CDR2 SYGVKD. The CDR3 length is 13 residues. Clones were sequenced by immunoSEQ multiplex PCR, and TCRdb holds only the in-frame ones, with some missing. The sample holds over 30,000 clones, around 90% seen once. The chain employs TRBV10-3 and TRBJ1-1, with a tentative D call TRBD1 (5 bases). The sample consisted of PBMCs, taken from a glioma patient whose treatment included an IDH1 peptide vaccine. This TCR was recovered from a woman aged 40-49 years with glioma. For the CDR3, the DNA is TGTGCCACCAAAGCCACAGGCTACACTGAAGCTTTCTTT. It encodes CATKATGYTEAFF.